The 27 T cell receptor beta chains below were found in one sample sequenced in a study of CD8 T cells in ankylosing spondylitis. MiXCR, applied by TCRdb to the 5' RACE reads, yields one record per CDR3 protein. The repertoire has 150,000 to 200,000 distinct CDR3 sequences, over 15% of them found once; the top ten carry 4.3%. Sequenced input: blood, either unsorted or a sorted T cell fraction (not recorded which). All receptors come from a male donor aged 10 to 35 with ankylosing spondylitis or in good health (not recorded which).

The sample holds a few counts of this clonotype. V is TRBV7-9 and J is TRBJ2-3; 7 nucleotides align to TRBD1. CDR1 is SEHNR and CDR2 is FQNEAQ in the germline V gene (reference sequence). V lost 3 bases to trimming and J lost 2 bases; unmatched junction nucleotides: 2. CDR3 length equals 14 residues. CDR3 DNA: TGTGCCAGCAGCTTCGGACAGGTCACAGATACGCAGTATTTT. This codes for CASSFGQVTDTQYF.

The table lists this clonotype with many counts. This chain connects TRBV25-1 to TRBJ2-7; a possible D gene is TRBD2 (6 bases). CDR1 is MGHDK and CDR2 is SYGVNS in the germline V gene. The CDR3 runs 14 residues. The V gene lost 9 bases and the J gene lost 4 bases, with 19 bases spanning the gap. The CDR3 here is CASSPPGGLYEQYF. The CDR3 DNA sequence: TGTGCCAGTTCCCCTCCCGGGGGACTTTACGAGCAGTACTTC.

There are many counts of this clonotype. This sequence joins TRBV12-3 or TRBV12-4 and TRBJ2-1; D gene uncertain. There are 14 residues in the CDR3. V was pared by 1 base and J by 8 bases, with 12 bases between. The CDR3 DNA reads as TGTGCCAGCAGTTTAGTTTCCCCTGACGATGAGCAGTTCTTC. This encodes CASSLVSPDDEQFF.

This chain uses TRBV7-7 with TRBJ2-7, with TRBD2 matching 10 bases. The germline gives CDR1 SSHAT, CDR2 FNYEAQ (reference sequence). The CDR3 length is 15 residues. With 5 bases clipped from V and 0 bases from J, the junction kept 4 bases outside the gene matches. The CDR3 DNA follows: TGTGCCAGCAGCCCGGGACTAGCGAGCTCCTACGAGCAGTACTTC. Translated, it gives CASSPGLASSYEQYF.

This clonotype has ten or more counts. The V and J genes are TRBV6-1 and TRBJ2-1; D is uncertain. Looked up from germline, CDR1 is MNHNS and CDR2 is SASEGT. Trimming took off 10 bases at V and 8 bases at J, with 21 bases between the two ends. The length of the CDR3 is 14 residues. CDR3 DNA sequence: TGTGCCACCACTCGTATTCCAAATGGAGATGAGCAGTTCTTC. Its translation: CATTRIPNGDEQFF.

This clonotype was picked up many times. The J gene is TRBJ2-7, the V gene TRBV5-1; 8 nucleotides match TRBD2. V lost 4 bases and J lost 2; bases outside the gene matches: 5. The CDR3 contains 14 residues. The germline gives CDR1 SGHRS, CDR2 YFSETQ. DNA for the CDR3: TGCGCCAGCAGCGGGACGGGAGGGGCCTACGAGCAGTACTTC. Encoded protein: CASSGTGGAYEQYF.

The table lists this clonotype with many counts. The chain employs TRBV11-3 and TRBJ2-2; no clear D gene. Trimming cost V 4 bases and J 7 bases, with 7 bases left between them. Germline CDR1 SGHNT, CDR2 YENEEA. The CDR3 has 12 amino acids. The CDR3 DNA reads as TGTGCCAGCAGCTCCAGAGGCGGGGAGCTGTTTTTT. Protein product: CASSSRGGELFF.

Many counts were recorded for this clonotype. V is TRBV19 and J is TRBJ2-5, with 7 nucleotides matching TRBD2. V lost 5 bases and J lost 3; bases outside the gene matches: 3. The germline CDR1 and CDR2 sequences are LNHDA and SQIVND (reference sequence). CDR3 length: 13 residues. The CDR3 here is CASSLGGKETQYF. The CDR3 DNA follows: TGTGCCAGTAGTTTGGGGGGGAAAGAGACCCAGTACTTC.

This clonotype was observed at least ten times. The rearrangement joins TRBV27 to TRBJ1-1; D not resolved. Trimming stripped 7 bases from V and 4 bases from J, with 13 bases between. This CDR3 is built from 13 residues. Germline-derived CDR1 and CDR2 are MNHEY and SMNVEV (reference sequence). CDR3 bases: TGTGCCAGCAACATCCGAGGGAGCACTGAAGCTTTCTTT. This translates into CASNIRGSTEAFF.

Many counts were recorded for this clonotype. The chain combines TRBV28 with TRBJ2-5, with 7 bases aligning to TRBD1. The trim removed 5 bases at V and 2 bases at J, leaving 8 bases unmatched. Germline CDR1 reads MDHEN; CDR2 reads SYDVKM. The CDR3 extends over 15 amino acids. CDR3 amino acids: CASSPPGQIQETQYF. In nucleotides, the CDR3 is TGTGCCAGCAGTCCCCCGGGACAGATACAAGAGACCCAGTACTTC.

The chain carries TRBV5-1 and TRBJ1-5, with D maybe TRBD1 (6 bases). The V gene's germline CDR1 is SGHRS and CDR2 YFSETQ. The CDR3 has 14 residues. With 3 bases removed from V and 0 bases from J, the gap between germline ends came to 7 bases. The CDR3 protein is CASSSGASNQPQHF. The CDR3 DNA sequence: TGCGCCAGCAGCTCGGGGGCTAGCAATCAGCCCCAGCATTTT.

The V and J genes are TRBV11-2 and TRBJ2-5; unclear D gene. Germline-derived CDR1 and CDR2 are SGHAT and FQNNGV. V was trimmed by 1 base and J by 5 bases, leaving 5 bases between them. The CDR3 is 12 residues long. This CDR3 is CASSLVIETQYF. CDR3 coding DNA: TGTGCCAGCAGCTTAGTTATTGAGACCCAGTACTTC.

This clonotype was observed a handful of times. The chain has TRBV7-9 and TRBJ2-7; 9 bases map to TRBD1. Germline V CDR1 and CDR2: SEHNR, FQNEAQ (reference sequence). The J segment lost 4 bases and the V segment lost 5 bases, leaving 12 bases of the junction unmatched. CDR3 length: 16 residues. The CDR3 nucleotides are TGTGCCAGCAGCACAATGACCGGGACAGGGCGTTACGAGCAGTACTTC. Protein: CASSTMTGTGRYEQYF.

The table lists this clonotype with many counts. The chain has TRBV12-3 or TRBV12-4 and TRBJ1-5; TRBD1 matches at 7 bases. The CDR3 is made up of 14 amino acids. V shed 6 bases and J 3 bases; nucleotides not matched to a gene: 5. The CDR3 DNA reads TGTGCCAGCAGGCGACAGGGCCTCAATCAGCCCCAGCATTTT. Translation: CASRRQGLNQPQHF.

The V call is TRBV18, the J call TRBJ1-1, with 7 nucleotides matching TRBD1. The ends lost 3 bases at V and 1 base at J; junction bases unmatched: 5. CDR3 length: 15 residues. Germline loops: CDR1 KGHSH, CDR2 LQKENI. The CDR3 sequence is CASSPNRGTNTEAFF. The CDR3 DNA reads TGTGCCAGCTCACCCAACAGGGGAACGAACACTGAAGCTTTCTTT.

This clonotype came up many times. This sequence joins TRBV20-1 and TRBJ2-1; 10 positions match TRBD2. J gave up 5 bases and V 3 bases, and 10 bases lay outside the gene matches. This CDR3 spans 16 amino acids. Germline loops: CDR1 DFQATT, CDR2 SNEGSKA (reference sequence). The CDR3 spells CSASQSGRAQNNEQFF. Here the CDR3 DNA reads TGCAGTGCTAGTCAGAGCGGGAGGGCCCAAAACAATGAGCAGTTCTTC.

This clonotype was seen many times. The rearrangement links TRBV25-1 to TRBJ2-3; D gene uncertain. V shed 5 bases and J shed 2 bases, with 5 bases lying between them. The CDR3 extends over 12 amino acids. In germline, CDR1 is MGHDK, CDR2 SYGVNS. CDR3 DNA: TGTGCCAGCAGTCCGTACACAGATACGCAGTATTTT. It codes for CASSPYTDTQYF.

This clonotype appeared many times. The chain combines TRBV20-1 with TRBJ2-7; perhaps TRBD1 as D (6 bases). The CDR3 is 14 residues long. Germline V gene data show CDR1 as DFQATT and CDR2 as SNEGSKA (reference sequence). Trimming removed 5 bases from V and 3 bases from J, with 17 bases in between. CDR3 in DNA: TGCAGTGCTGGGCCCACTCGGGACAACTACGAGCAGTACTTC. It codes for CSAGPTRDNYEQYF.

This clonotype was detected many times. This sequence joins TRBV4-3 and TRBJ1-1; D gene uncertain. The length of the CDR3 is 15 residues. Germline CDR1 LGHNA, CDR2 YSLEER. Trimming stripped 0 bases from V and 1 base from J, with 9 bases between. In DNA, the CDR3 is TGCGCCAGCAGCCAAGATGAGGGAGGGAACACTGAAGCTTTCTTT. This translates into CASSQDEGGNTEAFF.

The sample holds many counts of this clonotype. The rearrangement joins TRBV7-9 to TRBJ2-2, with D possibly matching TRBD2 (6 bases). The CDR3 loop spans 16 amino acids. CDR1 SEHNR and CDR2 FQNEAQ come from the germline V gene (reference sequence). V gave up 5 bases and J gave up 5 bases, with 18 bases separating them. The CDR3 region is CASSPLGLPGTGELFF. The CDR3 DNA reads as TGTGCCAGCAGCCCCTTGGGACTCCCAGGGACCGGGGAGCTGTTTTTT.

This chain joins TRBV20-1 and TRBJ2-7, with 7 bases identical to TRBD1. The CDR3 totals 12 residues. J gave up 1 base and V 5 bases, and 2 bases lay outside the gene matches. In germline, CDR1 is DFQATT, CDR2 SNEGSKA (reference sequence). CDR3 sequence (DNA): TGCAGTGCTGGACAGGAGTCCTACGAGCAGTACTTC. Amino acid sequence: CSAGQESYEQYF.

In its sample, this clonotype was seen many times. The rearrangement uses TRBV3-1 and TRBJ1-6, with no clear D. Per germline, CDR1 LGHDT and CDR2 YNNKEL (reference sequence). The V end was cut by 4 bases, the J end by 7 bases, with 11 bases between. The CDR3 is 14 amino acids. The CDR3 bases are TGTGCCAGCAGCCCCAAGATAGGGAATTCACCCCTCCACTTT. This translates into CASSPKIGNSPLHF. Using reference TRBV3-1 and TRBJ1-6 for the parts outside the CDR3, the full variable domain is DTAVSQTPKYLVTQMGNDKSIKCEQNLGHDTMYWYKQDSKKFLKIMFSYNNKELIINETVPNRFSPKSPDKAHLNLHINSLELGDSAVYFCASSPKIGNSPLHFGNGTRLTVT.

The sample holds many counts of this clonotype. The V and J genes are TRBV9 and TRBJ1-1, with D hard to call. The V end lost 3 bases, the J end lost 3 bases, and 12 bases lay between the germline ends. CDR1 and CDR2 (germline): SGDLS, YYNGEE. The CDR3 runs 14 residues. CDR3 amino acids: CASSEDRTYTEAFF. The CDR3 DNA is TGTGCCAGCAGCGAGGACCGCACGTACACTGAAGCTTTCTTT. Looking up the rest from reference TRBV9 and TRBJ1-1 gives the full variable domain: DSGVTQTPKHLITATGQRVTLRCSPRSGDLSVYWYQQSLDQGLQFLIQYYNGEERAKGNILERFSAQQFPDLHSELNLSSLELGDSALYFCASSEDRTYTEAFFGQGTRLTVV.

At least ten counts were recorded for this clonotype. The chain couples TRBV7-2 to TRBJ2-1; D call uncertain. Between the trimmed V and J ends, which lost 5 bases and 8 bases, there was a span of 13 bases. The germline gives CDR1 SGHTA, CDR2 FQGNSA. This CDR3 region has 13 residues. The chain's CDR3 is CASSPRLDDEQFF. The CDR3 DNA is TGTGCCAGCAGCCCCCGGTTAGATGATGAGCAGTTCTTC.

This clonotype was counted many times. The chain recombines TRBV7-8 with TRBJ2-3; 13 positions match TRBD2. Trimming cost V 5 bases and J 2 bases; bases outside gene matches: 4. This CDR3 comprises 16 residues. Germline values: CDR1 SGHVS, CDR2 FQNEAQ. The CDR3 spells CASSLGLAGPTDTQYF. CDR3 coding DNA: TGTGCCAGCAGCCTGGGACTAGCGGGACCCACAGATACGCAGTATTTT.

This clonotype was seen many times. The chain carries TRBV29-1 and TRBJ2-1; TRBD1 is a possible D gene (5 bases). Trimming removed 3 bases from V and 3 bases from J, with 6 bases in between. CDR3 length: 12 amino acids. Germline CDR1 and CDR2: SQVTM and ANQGSEA. CDR3 sequence (DNA): TGCAGCGTTGATGACAGCTACAATGAGCAGTTCTTC. It translates to CSVDDSYNEQFF.

This clonotype occurred many times. The chain has TRBV6-1 and TRBJ2-7, with a weak D call TRBD1 (8 bases). Per the germline V gene, CDR1 is MNHNS and CDR2 is SASEGT. The CDR3 has 14 residues. V dropped 2 bases and J dropped 6 bases, with 14 bases sitting between them. Written as DNA, the CDR3 is TGTGCCAGCAGTGAATCGACAGGGGAGGGCGAGCAGTACGTC. It codes for CASSESTGEGEQYV.